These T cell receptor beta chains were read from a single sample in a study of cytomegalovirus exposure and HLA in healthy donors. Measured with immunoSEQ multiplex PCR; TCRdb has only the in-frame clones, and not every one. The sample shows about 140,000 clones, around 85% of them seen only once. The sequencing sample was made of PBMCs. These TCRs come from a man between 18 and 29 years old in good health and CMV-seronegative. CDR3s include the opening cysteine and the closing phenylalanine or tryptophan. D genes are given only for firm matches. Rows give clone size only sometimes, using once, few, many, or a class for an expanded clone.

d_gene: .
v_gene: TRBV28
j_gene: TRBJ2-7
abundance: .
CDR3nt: TGTGCCAGCAGGGAGGCCCGACCGACCTACGAGCAGTACTTC
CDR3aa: CASREARPTYEQYF

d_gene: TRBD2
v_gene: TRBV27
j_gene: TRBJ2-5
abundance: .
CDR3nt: TGTGCCAGCAGTTTAATAGGGTCTAGCGGACGGGAGACCCAGTACTTC
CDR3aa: CASSLIGSSGRETQYF

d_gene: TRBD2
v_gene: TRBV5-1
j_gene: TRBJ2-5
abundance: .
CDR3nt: TGCGCCAGCACCGTCGGTCCTAGCGGGGGGGCCACAGAGACCCAGTACTTC
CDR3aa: CASTVGPSGGATETQYF

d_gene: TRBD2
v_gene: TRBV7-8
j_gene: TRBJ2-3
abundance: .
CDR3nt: TGTGCCAGCAGCTTAGGACTAGCGGGGGACACAGATACGCAGTATTTT
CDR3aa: CASSLGLAGDTDTQYF

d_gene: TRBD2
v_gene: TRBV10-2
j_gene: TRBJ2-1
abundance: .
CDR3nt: TGCGCCAGCAGTGAGTCGGTAGCGGGAGGGCCCTACAATGAGCAGTTCTTC
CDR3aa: CASSESVAGGPYNEQFF

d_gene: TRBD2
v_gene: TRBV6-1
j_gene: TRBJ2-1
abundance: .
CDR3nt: TGTGCCAGCTCTAGCGGGAGGGGAGATGAGCAGTTCTTC
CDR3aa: CASSSGRGDEQFF

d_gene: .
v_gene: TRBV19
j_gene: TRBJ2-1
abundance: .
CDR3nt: TGTGCCAGTAGTATGTGGGGCCTGAGCTCCTACAATGAGCAGTTCTTC
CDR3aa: CASSMWGLSSYNEQFF

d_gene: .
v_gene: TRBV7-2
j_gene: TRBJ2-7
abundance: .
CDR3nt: TGTGCCAGCAGCTTCCGAGCGAGAGGCTACGAGCAGTACTTC
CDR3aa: CASSFRARGYEQYF

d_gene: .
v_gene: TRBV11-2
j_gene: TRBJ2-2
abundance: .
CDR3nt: TGTGCCAGCAGCTTAGTATTAGTACACACCGGGGAGCTGTTTTTT
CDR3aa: CASSLVLVHTGELFF

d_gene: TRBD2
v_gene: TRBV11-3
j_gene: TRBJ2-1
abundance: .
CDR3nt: TGTGCCAGCAGCTTAGTCACTAGCGGGATCGGGGAATGGGGTGAGCAGTTCTTC
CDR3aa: CASSLVTSGIGEWGEQFF

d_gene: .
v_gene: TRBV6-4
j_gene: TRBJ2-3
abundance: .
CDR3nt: TGTGCCAGCAGTGATCAGGGGGGCCGCTCAGATACGCAGTATTTT
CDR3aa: CASSDQGGRSDTQYF

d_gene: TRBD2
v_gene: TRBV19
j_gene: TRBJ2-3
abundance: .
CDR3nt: TGTGCCAGTAGTCATCCGGGACTAGCGGGTGGAGATACGCAGTATTTT
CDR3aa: CASSHPGLAGGDTQYF

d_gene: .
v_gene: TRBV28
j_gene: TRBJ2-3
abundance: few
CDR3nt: TGTGCCAGCAGGACCCTCGGCAGGGGTCCCGATACGCAGTATTTT
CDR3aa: CASRTLGRGPDTQYF

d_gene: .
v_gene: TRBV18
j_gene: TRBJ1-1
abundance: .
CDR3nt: TGTGCCAGCTCACCACCGAAGGGGGTACTCACTGAAGCTTTCTTT
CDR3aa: CASSPPKGVLTEAFF

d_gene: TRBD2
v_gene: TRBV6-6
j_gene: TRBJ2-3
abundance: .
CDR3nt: TGTGCCAGCTTTTTAGCGGGAGGGCCAGGAGATACGCAGTATTTT
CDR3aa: CASFLAGGPGDTQYF

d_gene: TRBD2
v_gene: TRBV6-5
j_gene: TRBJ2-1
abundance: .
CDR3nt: TGTGCCAGCAGTACTCTAGCGGGGGGCTACAATGAGCAGTTCTTC
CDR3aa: CASSTLAGGYNEQFF

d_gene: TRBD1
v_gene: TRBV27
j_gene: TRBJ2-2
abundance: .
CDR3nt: TGTGCCAGCAGTTTAGGACAGGGGAACACCGGGGAGCTGTTTTTT
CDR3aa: CASSLGQGNTGELFF

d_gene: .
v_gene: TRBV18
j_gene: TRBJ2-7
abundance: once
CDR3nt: TGTGCCAGCTCACCGCCACCCGACAGGACCTTCTCCTACGAGCAGTACTTC
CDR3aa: CASSPPPDRTFSYEQYF

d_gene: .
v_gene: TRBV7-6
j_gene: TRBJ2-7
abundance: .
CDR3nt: TGTGCCAGCACCATGACGGACTCCTCCTACGAGCAGTACTTC
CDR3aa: CASTMTDSSYEQYF

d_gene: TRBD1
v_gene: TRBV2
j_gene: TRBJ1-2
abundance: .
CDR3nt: TGTGCCAGCAGTGAACAGGGGGCGGACAACTATGGCTACACCTTC
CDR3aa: CASSEQGADNYGYTF

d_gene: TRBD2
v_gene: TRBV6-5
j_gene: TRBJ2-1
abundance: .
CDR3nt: TGTGCCAGCATGCGCCGGGACTATGACAATGAGCAGTTCTTC
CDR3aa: CASMRRDYDNEQFF

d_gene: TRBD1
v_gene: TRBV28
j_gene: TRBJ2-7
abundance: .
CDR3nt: TGTGCCAGCAGTTTAGGGGACAGATACTACGAGCAGTACTTC
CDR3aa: CASSLGDRYYEQYF

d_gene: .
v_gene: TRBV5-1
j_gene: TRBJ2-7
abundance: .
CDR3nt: TGCGCCAGCAGCTTGGCAGACGGGGTGAACGAGCAGTACTTC
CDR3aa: CASSLADGVNEQYF

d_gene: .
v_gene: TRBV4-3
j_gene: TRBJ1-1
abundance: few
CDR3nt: TGCGCCAGCAGCCAAGATGGGCAGCCGAACACTGAAGCTTTCTTT
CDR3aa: CASSQDGQPNTEAFF

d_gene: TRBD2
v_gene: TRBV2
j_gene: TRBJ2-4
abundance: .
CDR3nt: TGTGCCAGCAGTTCCGAGCGGGGTGCCAAAAACATTCAGTACTTC
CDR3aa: CASSSERGAKNIQYF

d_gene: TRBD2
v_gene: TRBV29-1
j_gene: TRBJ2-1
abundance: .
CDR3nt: TGCAGCGTGACTAGCGGGAGGGCCTCAGATGAGCAGTTCTTC
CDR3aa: CSVTSGRASDEQFF

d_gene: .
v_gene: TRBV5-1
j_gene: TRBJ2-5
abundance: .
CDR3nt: TGCGCCAGCAGCTTGGAAGCAGAGACCCAGTACTTC
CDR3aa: CASSLEAETQYF

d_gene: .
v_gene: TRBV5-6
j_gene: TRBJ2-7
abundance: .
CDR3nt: TGTGCCAGCAGCTCAGATAATTACGAGCAGTACTTC
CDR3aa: CASSSDNYEQYF

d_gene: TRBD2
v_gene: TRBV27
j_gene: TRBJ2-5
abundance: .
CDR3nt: TGTGCCAGCAGTTTACTAGCGGGATGGCCTGGGGAGACCCAGTACTTC
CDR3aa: CASSLLAGWPGETQYF

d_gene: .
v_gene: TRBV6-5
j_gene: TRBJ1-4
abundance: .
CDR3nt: TGTGCCAGCAGTTACCGAGGGTTGAGTAATGAAAAACTGTTTTTT
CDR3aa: CASSYRGLSNEKLFF

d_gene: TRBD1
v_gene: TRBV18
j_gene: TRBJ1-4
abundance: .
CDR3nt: TGTGCCAGCTCACCCCGGGAGACAGGGACAATTGAAAAACTGTTTTTT
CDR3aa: CASSPRETGTIEKLFF

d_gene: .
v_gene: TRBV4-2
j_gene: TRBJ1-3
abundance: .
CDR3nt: TGTGCCAGCAGCCCTCATGGGGGGGACTCTGGAAACACCATATATTTT
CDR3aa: CASSPHGGDSGNTIYF

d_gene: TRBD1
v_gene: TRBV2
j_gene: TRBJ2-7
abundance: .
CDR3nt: TGTGCCAGCAGTGAACCCACAGGGGATGCCTACGAGCAGTACTTC
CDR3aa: CASSEPTGDAYEQYF

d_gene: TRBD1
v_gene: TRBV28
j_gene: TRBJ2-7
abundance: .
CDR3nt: TGTGCCAGCAGCCCGGGAAGGGGGCCCGGTTACGAGCAGTACTTC
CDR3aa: CASSPGRGPGYEQYF

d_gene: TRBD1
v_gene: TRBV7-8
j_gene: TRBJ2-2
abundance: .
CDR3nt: TGTGCCAGCAGCTCCGGGACAGGGAGAGTCCACGGGGAGCTGTTTTTT
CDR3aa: CASSSGTGRVHGELFF

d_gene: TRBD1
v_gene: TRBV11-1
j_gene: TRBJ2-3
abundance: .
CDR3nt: TGTGCCAGCAGCTCAATAAACCGGGACAGCCGTCACACCACAGATACGCAGTATTTT
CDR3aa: CASSSINRDSRHTTDTQYF

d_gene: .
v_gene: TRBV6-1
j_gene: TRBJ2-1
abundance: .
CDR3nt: TGTGCCAGCACCACACCACAGGGTTACAATGAGCAGTTCTTC
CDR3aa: CASTTPQGYNEQFF

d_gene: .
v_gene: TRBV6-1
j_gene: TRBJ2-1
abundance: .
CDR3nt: TGTGCCAGCAGTCTAACCTTGAATGAGCAGTTCTTC
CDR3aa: CASSLTLNEQFF

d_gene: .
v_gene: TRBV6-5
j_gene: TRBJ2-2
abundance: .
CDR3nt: TGTGCCAGCAGTGCCGCCGCGGCTAGAACCGGGGAGCTGTTTTTT
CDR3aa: CASSAAAARTGELFF

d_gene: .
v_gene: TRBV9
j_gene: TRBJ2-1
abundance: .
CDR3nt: TGTGCCAGCAGCCCCCAACGGGGTGCGGACCACAATGAGCAGTTCTTC
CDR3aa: CASSPQRGADHNEQFF

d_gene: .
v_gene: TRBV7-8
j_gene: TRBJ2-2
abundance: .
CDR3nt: TGTGCCAGCAGCCCGTCCTCGGGGGCCGGGGAGCTGTTTTTT
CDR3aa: CASSPSSGAGELFF

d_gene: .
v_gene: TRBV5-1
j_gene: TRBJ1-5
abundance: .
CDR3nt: TGCGCCAGCAGCTTGGAGGGGTTAGGTCAGCCCCAGCATTTT
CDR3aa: CASSLEGLGQPQHF

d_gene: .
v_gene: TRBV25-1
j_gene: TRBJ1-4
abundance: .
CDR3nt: TGTGCCAGCACCCTGGAAAGGGAAGGGGATAATGAAAAACTGTTTTTT
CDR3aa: CASTLEREGDNEKLFF

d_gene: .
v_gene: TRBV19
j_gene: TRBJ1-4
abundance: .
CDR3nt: TGTGCCAGTAGTATTTACAGGGTACCTGCAACTAATGAAAAACTGTTTTTT
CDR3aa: CASSIYRVPATNEKLFF

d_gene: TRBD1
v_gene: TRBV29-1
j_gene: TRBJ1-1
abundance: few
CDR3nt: TGCAGCTCCACAGGGGGGTGGGGGATGAACACTGAAGCTTTCTTT
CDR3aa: CSSTGGWGMNTEAFF

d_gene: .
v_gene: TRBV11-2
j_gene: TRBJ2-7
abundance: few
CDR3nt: TGTGCCAGCAGCATCGGGACTGTGCTATACGAGCAGTACTTC
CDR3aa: CASSIGTVLYEQYF

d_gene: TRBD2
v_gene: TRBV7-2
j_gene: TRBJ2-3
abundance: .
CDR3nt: TGTGCCAGCAGCTTAGGCGGGGGGGCCGTAGGAGATACGCAGTATTTT
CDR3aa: CASSLGGGAVGDTQYF

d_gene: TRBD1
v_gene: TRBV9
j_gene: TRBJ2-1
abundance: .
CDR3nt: TGTGCCAGCAGTTCAGGGGGAGAGCAGTTCTTC
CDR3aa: CASSSGGEQFF

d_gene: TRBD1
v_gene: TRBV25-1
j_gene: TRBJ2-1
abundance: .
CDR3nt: TGTGCCAGCAGTGAAAGAATTCCGGGACAGGGGGCCGGTGAGCAGTTCTTC
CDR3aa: CASSERIPGQGAGEQFF

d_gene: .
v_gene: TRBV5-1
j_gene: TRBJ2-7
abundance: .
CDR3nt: TGCGCCAGCAGCCGGGGGGCAGTAACCTACGAGCAGTACTTC
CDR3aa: CASSRGAVTYEQYF

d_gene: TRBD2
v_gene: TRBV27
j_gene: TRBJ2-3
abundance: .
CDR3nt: TGTGCCAGCAGTATATCACCTAGCGGGGTGGCTCGGAGAGATACGCAGTATTTT
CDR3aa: CASSISPSGVARRDTQYF

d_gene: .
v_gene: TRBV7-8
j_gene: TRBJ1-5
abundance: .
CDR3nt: TGTGCCAGCAGCTTAAGAGCCGGAGGACTAAATCAGCCCCAGCATTTT
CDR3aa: CASSLRAGGLNQPQHF

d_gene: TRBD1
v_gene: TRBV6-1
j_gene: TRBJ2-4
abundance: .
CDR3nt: TGTGCCAGCAGTGAAGTGCGGGACAGGTGGGCCAAAAACATTCAGTACTTC
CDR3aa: CASSEVRDRWAKNIQYF

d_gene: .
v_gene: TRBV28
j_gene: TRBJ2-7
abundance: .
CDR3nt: TGTGCCAGCAGCCCCTCGTGGGACACGAACTGGGAAACCACCTACGAGCAGTACTTC
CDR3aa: CASSPSWDTNWETTYEQYF

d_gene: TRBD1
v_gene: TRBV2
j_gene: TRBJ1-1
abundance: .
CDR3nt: TGTGCCAGCAATGTTGCAAGGGGGCAAATCACTGAAGCTTTCTTT
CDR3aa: CASNVARGQITEAFF